Shown below are 14 T cell receptor beta chains from a single sample sequenced in a study of CD4+ T cells in melanoma. Clones were read by immunoSEQ multiplex PCR, and TCRdb kept only the in-frame ones, dropping some. The repertoire holds 9,600 or so clones, with more than 60% as singletons. The source material was cells from a culture (not recorded whether cultured in vitro). Receptors originate from a human donor with melanoma.

This chain uses TRBV14 with TRBJ2-3; tentatively, D is TRBD1 (6 bases). The CDR3 is made up of 16 amino acids. V was clipped by 1 base and J by 2 bases, with 13 bases between them. Germline CDR1 is SGHDN and CDR2 is FVKESK. CDR3 loop: CASSQVGGPTTDTQYF. In DNA form, the CDR3 reads TGTGCCAGCAGCCAAGTAGGGGGACCTACCACAGATACGCAGTATTTT.

This chain links TRBV6-6 with TRBJ2-1; a weak D match, TRBD1 (5 bases). V dropped 1 base and J dropped 7 bases, with 11 bases sitting between them. The CDR3 consists of 14 residues. The germline V gene has CDR1 MNHNY and CDR2 SVGAGI (reference sequence). The CDR3 region is CASSYWPQGNEQFF. The CDR3 DNA is TGTGCCAGCAGTTACTGGCCCCAGGGAAATGAGCAGTTCTTC.

V gene TRBV4-2 combines with J gene TRBJ1-3; no definite D call. This CDR3 spans 15 amino acids. Germline CDR1 LGHNA, CDR2 YNFKEQ. The V and J ends lost 0 bases and 0 bases respectively, with 6 bases between them. The CDR3 is CASSQDGVSGNTIYF. CDR3 nucleotide sequence: TGTGCCAGCAGCCAAGATGGAGTCTCTGGAAACACCATATATTTT.

Relative to its sample, this clone is medium-sized. The chain has TRBV18 and TRBJ2-6; no clear D. CDR3 length: 17 residues. CDR1 and CDR2 from the germline V gene are KGHSH and LQKENI. Trimming shortened V by 4 bases and J by 0 bases, and 13 bases separated the two germline ends. In DNA, the CDR3 is TGTGCCAGCTCACAACGGGTTCCCAACTCTGGGGCCAACGTCCTGACTTTC. Translating it yields CASSQRVPNSGANVLTF.

This clone was counted only a few times. V gene TRBV4-1 combines with J gene TRBJ2-4; possibly TRBD2 for D (6 bases). CDR3 length equals 17 residues. With 0 bases removed from V and 1 base from J, the gap between germline ends came to 13 bases. Germline V gives CDR1 MGHRA, CDR2 YSYEKL. This chain's CDR3 is CASSQDRGSGAKNIQYF. Here the CDR3 DNA reads TGCGCCAGCAGCCAAGATCGGGGGAGCGGGGCCAAAAACATTCAGTACTTC.

The rearrangement uses TRBV9 and TRBJ1-2; 7 positions match TRBD1. V lost 3 bases to trimming and J lost 4 bases; unmatched junction nucleotides: 6. The V gene's germline CDR1 is SGDLS and CDR2 YYNGEE. The CDR3 extends over 14 amino acids. The CDR3 bases are TGTGCCAGCAGCGCCACAGGGGTCGGCTATGGCTACACCTTC. Its translation is CASSATGVGYGYTF.

This clone was observed a few times. The rearrangement links TRBV6-2 or TRBV6-3 to TRBJ1-4; no clear D. Germline V CDR1 and CDR2: MNHEY, SVGEGT. This CDR3 is built from 12 residues. The V end lost 0 bases, the J end lost 8 bases, and 4 bases lay between the germline ends. The CDR3 loop reads CASSYSGEKLFF. The CDR3 DNA reads as TGTGCCAGCAGTTACTCCGGGGAAAAACTGTTTTTT.

CDR3: CASSLGGPPVEQYF. In DNA form, the CDR3 reads TGTGCCAGCAGCTTAGGGGGGCCGCCCGTGGAGCAGTACTTC. The J gene is TRBJ2-7, the V gene TRBV11-2; D possibly corresponds to TRBD1 (6 bases). The CDR3 has 14 residues. Trimming left V 1 base short and J 7 bases short, with 14 bases between. Per germline, CDR1 SGHAT and CDR2 FQNNGV.

The J gene is TRBJ1-3, the V gene TRBV10-1, with D hard to call. The CDR3 consists of 12 residues. Germline V CDR1 and CDR2: WNHNN, SYGVQD (reference sequence). Trimming removed 7 bases at V and 2 bases at J, with 6 bases between. CDR3 DNA sequence: TGCGCCAGCAAGGGTACTGGAAACACCATATATTTT. Protein: CASKGTGNTIYF.

The rearrangement links TRBV7-9 to TRBJ1-3; perhaps TRBD1 as D (5 bases). Per germline, CDR1 SEHNR and CDR2 FQNEAQ (reference sequence). The CDR3 is made up of 15 amino acids. Trimming took 5 bases from V and 4 from J, leaving 15 bases between them. DNA of the CDR3: TGTGCCAGCAGCAGTCCACGGGACGGGGGAAACACCATATATTTT. Amino acid sequence: CASSSPRDGGNTIYF.

This clone has only a few counts. CDR3: CASSQFTGNTEAFF. The CDR3 DNA sequence: TGCGCCAGCAGCCAATTTACAGGGAACACTGAAGCTTTCTTT. V and J are TRBV4-1 and TRBJ1-1, with D possibly TRBD1 on 5 matching bases. Trimming cost V 2 bases and J 1 base, with 8 bases left between them. CDR3 length equals 14 residues. CDR1 is MGHRA, CDR2 YSYEKL, per germline.

The chain employs TRBV18 and TRBJ2-3; the D is unclear. Trimming removed 4 bases from V and 2 bases from J, with 22 bases in between. The CDR3 contains 18 residues. The germline gives CDR1 KGHSH, CDR2 LQKENI. CDR3 sequence (DNA): TGTGCCAGCTCACTCTCTCGGGTAGTCCCGCGAGCCACAGATACGCAGTATTTT. Protein product: CASSLSRVVPRATDTQYF.

The CDR3 here is CASSLVPGTEAFF. Here the CDR3 DNA reads TGCGCCAGCAGCTTGGTGCCGGGCACTGAAGCTTTCTTT. The chain has TRBV5-1 and TRBJ1-1; D gene unclear. Trimming removed 0 bases from V and 4 bases from J, with 7 bases in between. CDR1 and CDR2 from the germline V gene are SGHRS and YFSETQ. The CDR3 loop spans 13 amino acids.

The rearrangement joins TRBV4-1 to TRBJ2-7; TRBD1 or TRBD2 may be the D gene (5 bases each). Germline values: CDR1 MGHRA, CDR2 YSYEKL. The CDR3 runs 15 residues. With 0 bases removed from V and 6 bases from J, the gap between germline ends came to 15 bases. CDR3 loop: CASSQEIGTLGEQYF. CDR3 nucleotide sequence: TGCGCCAGCAGCCAAGAGATAGGGACCTTAGGCGAGCAGTACTTC.